A selection of T cell receptor beta chains follows, all from one sample in a study of blood T cells in healthy people across ages. MiXCR was run by TCRdb on the 5' RACE reads, yielding one entry per CDR3 protein. The data show some 900,000 distinct CDR3 sequences, with roughly 50% seen just once and about an eighth held by the top ten. Sequenced sample: blood. These receptors were collected from a man in his thirties or forties in good health. Each CDR3 is given with its conserved first and last residue. D genes are given only for firm matches. Size is stated for part of the rows, as once, few or many counts, or as a class when the clone is expanded.

>TRBJ1-1|TRBV20-1|-|many
CSAVAGTGTEAFF
TGCAGTGCCGTAGCCGGGACGGGGACTGAAGCTTTCTTT
>TRBJ2-7|TRBV2|-|few
CASSPDGPYEQYF
TGTGCCAGCAGTCCAGACGGCCCCTACGAGCAGTACTTC
>TRBJ2-3|TRBV30|-|-
CAWTHPAEVTDTQYF
TGTGCCTGGACCCATCCGGCAGAGGTCACAGATACGCAGTATTTT
>TRBJ2-7|TRBV6-2/TRBV6-3|TRBD2|-
CASSYIPSGLVYEQYF
TGTGCCAGCAGTTACATCCCTAGCGGTCTTGTCTACGAGCAGTACTTC
>TRBJ2-5|TRBV7-9|-|-
CASSLSPLGEQYF
TGTGCCAGCAGCCTCAGCCCCCTCGGTGAGCAGTACTTC
>TRBJ2-3|TRBV28|-|-
CASSRWLNRLDTQYF
TGTGCCAGCAGTCGATGGCTAAACCGTTTAGATACGCAGTATTTT
>TRBJ2-7|TRBV20-1|TRBD1|few
CSGQGLGEQYF
TGCAGTGGACAGGGTTTGGGGGAGCAGTACTTC
>TRBJ2-1|TRBV3-1|-|few
CASSEGFGNEQFF
TGTGCCAGCAGCGAGGGGTTTGGCAATGAGCAGTTCTTC
>TRBJ1-1|TRBV27|TRBD1|-
CATRGTGQSEAFF
TGTGCCACCCGGGGGACAGGGCAATCTGAAGCTTTCTTT
>TRBJ1-6|TRBV27|-|-
CASSLGLLNSPLHF
TGTGCCAGCAGTTTGGGACTCCTTAATTCACCCCTCCACTTT
>TRBJ1-4|TRBV24-1|TRBD1|few
CATSERTGGTNEKLFF
TGTGCCACCAGTGAGAGGACAGGTGGAACTAATGAAAAACTGTTTTTT